This TCR beta chain was recovered during a study of CD8+CD57+ T cells in acquired aplastic anemia. Study at large: Roughly 3 ug was the average amount of DNA from sorted CD4+ and CD8+ cells.

Genomic DNA served as template for TCR beta VDJ and CDR3 profiling. Each CDR3 protein gets one entry after TCRdb re-called the reads with MiXCR. Among about 400,000 distinct CDR3 sequences listed, around 72% were seen once. The CDR3 length is 14 residues. V and J are TRBV12-3 or TRBV12-4 and TRBJ2-5, with D possibly TRBD2 on 6 matching bases. Sequencing was performed on sorted CD4+, CD8+, or CD8+CD57+ T cells (not recorded which) from PBMCs. The source of this sequence is a human donor in good health, serving as a control. The CDR3 nucleotides are TGTGCTAGTGGTTTGGAAGTACTGGGGGGGACCCAGTACTTC. As protein: CASGLEVLGGTQYF.